Below, 27 T cell receptor beta chains from the same sample are listed, as sequenced in a study of cytomegalovirus exposure and HLA in healthy donors. This PCR relied on a set of 60 Vbeta primers and 13 Jbeta primers. Generated by immunoSEQ multiplex PCR, the TCRdb table keeps only in-frame clones and is missing some. The sample carries approximately 100,000 clones, around 67% recorded once. Sequencing was carried out using PBMCs. These TCRs come from a woman in her forties or fifties in good health and CMV-seronegative.

The CDR3 reads CAISEPQGEPRGYTF. The CDR3 DNA is TGTGCCATCAGTGAGCCCCAGGGGGAACCTAGGGGCTACACCTTC. The rearrangement links TRBV10-3 to TRBJ1-2, with 7 nucleotides matching TRBD1. Germline trimming cut 2 bases from V and 8 bases from J; bases unmatched to any gene: 11. CDR1 is ENHRY, CDR2 SYGVKD, per germline. The CDR3 consists of 15 residues.

This rearrangement joins TRBV23-1 to TRBJ2-2, with D tentatively TRBD1 (5 bases). TRBV23-1 has ORF status, its function being uncertain. The CDR3 contains 13 residues. The V end was cut by 3 bases, the J end by 8 bases, with 10 bases between. The CDR3 DNA is TGCGCCAGCAGTCACCCAGGGAATGGGGAGCTGTTTTTT. It codes for CASSHPGNGELFF.

V and J are TRBV19 and TRBJ1-2; 9 bases are shared with TRBD1. This CDR3 spans 14 amino acids. Germline V lookup: CDR1 LNHDA, CDR2 SQIVND (reference sequence). Unmatched junction bases numbered 7, after V lost 8 bases and J lost 3 bases. The chain's CDR3 is CASARDRAHYGYTF. The CDR3 DNA is TGTGCCAGTGCAAGGGACAGGGCCCACTATGGCTACACCTTC.

This sequence joins TRBV6-6 and TRBJ2-7; D is perhaps TRBD1 (6 bases). CDR1 and CDR2 from the germline V gene are MNHNY and SVGAGI (reference sequence). Trimming stripped 2 bases from V and 2 bases from J, with 10 bases between. The CDR3 is made up of 14 amino acids. DNA for the CDR3: TGTGCCAGCAGTTACGGGGGCCCGACCTACGAGCAGTACTTC. Translated, it gives CASSYGGPTYEQYF.

The chain joins TRBV7-6 to TRBJ2-2, with TRBD1 matching over 10 bases. Germline V lookup: CDR1 SGHVS, CDR2 FNYEAQ. This CDR3 contains 19 residues. V was pared by 2 bases and J by 2 bases, with 11 bases of the junction left unmatched. CDR3 nucleotide sequence: TGTGCCAGCAGCTTAAAAAGGCCGAGACAGGGGGCTAACACCGGGGAGCTGTTTTTT. As protein: CASSLKRPRQGANTGELFF.

The CDR3 is CASSIRLAVKQYF. CDR3 nucleotides: TGTGCCAGCAGCATCCGACTAGCGGTGAAGCAGTATTTT. The chain combines TRBV27 with TRBJ2-3, with 9 bases matching TRBD2. Germline CDR1 MNHEY, CDR2 SMNVEV (reference sequence). This CDR3 region has 13 residues. V lost 6 bases to trimming and J lost 11 bases; unmatched junction nucleotides: 9.

This chain joins TRBV2 and TRBJ1-1; D unclear. The V end was cut by 8 bases, the J end by 0 bases, with 16 bases between. Looked up from germline, CDR1 is SNHLY and CDR2 is FYNNEI. The CDR3 totals 15 residues. The CDR3 loop is CASSQGGVMNTEAFF. CDR3 DNA: TGTGCCAGCTCTCAAGGCGGGGTAATGAACACTGAAGCTTTCTTT.

This clone turned up a few times. The chain joins TRBV7-9 to TRBJ1-6, with TRBD1 identical over 8 bases. CDR3 length equals 13 residues. J lost 11 bases, V lost 8 bases, and 8 bases had no gene match. Germline V gene sequence: CDR1 SEHNR, CDR2 FQNEAQ (reference sequence). DNA of the CDR3: TGTGCCAGCGGGTGGAGGGACAGGCCACCCCTCCACTTT. This translates into CASGWRDRPPLHF.

The V and J genes are TRBV5-1 and TRBJ2-1; a possible D gene is TRBD1 (6 bases). Germline V gene data show CDR1 as SGHRS and CDR2 as YFSETQ. Trimming removed 1 base at V and 3 bases at J, with 14 bases between. CDR3 length: 16 amino acids. The chain's CDR3 is CASSLYPGDHYNEQFF. CDR3 in DNA: TGCGCCAGCAGCTTGTATCCAGGGGACCACTACAATGAGCAGTTCTTC.

The rearrangement links TRBV7-3 to TRBJ2-7, with TRBD2 matching over 10 bases. V shed 2 bases and J 4 bases; nucleotides not matched to a gene: 11. The V gene's germline CDR1 is SGHTA and CDR2 FQGTGA. This CDR3 region has 17 residues. The CDR3 DNA is TGTGCCAGCAGCTTACAGCGGGGACTAGCGAATTTATACGAGCAGTACTTC. Its protein product is CASSLQRGLANLYEQYF.

The gene calls are TRBV19 and TRBJ2-1; perhaps TRBD2 as D (6 bases). Trimming removed 3 bases at V and 9 bases at J, with 18 bases between. CDR3 length: 15 residues. CDR1 and CDR2 (germline): LNHDA, SQIVND (reference sequence). The CDR3 region is CASSIRRELLSEQFF. The DNA of the CDR3 is TGTGCCAGTAGTATTAGACGGGAGCTGTTAAGTGAGCAGTTCTTC.

This clone was found a few times. The chain combines TRBV15 with TRBJ1-1; D is perhaps TRBD1 (6 bases). The V gene's germline CDR1 is LNHNV and CDR2 YYDKDF (reference sequence). Trimming removed 2 bases at V and 0 bases at J, with 13 bases between. The CDR3 covers 16 residues. The CDR3 coding sequence is TGTGCCACCAGCAGACCTAGACAGGACATGAACACTGAAGCTTTCTTT. It codes for CATSRPRQDMNTEAFF.

The V and J genes are TRBV15 and TRBJ2-6; D unclear. V was pared by 2 bases and J by 0 bases, with 14 bases between. Germline V gene data show CDR1 as LNHNV and CDR2 as YYDKDF (reference sequence). The CDR3 sequence is 18 residues long. The CDR3: CATSRLGNLGSGANVLTF. The CDR3 DNA is TGTGCCACCAGCAGATTAGGCAACCTAGGCTCTGGGGCCAACGTCCTGACTTTC.

The rearrangement links TRBV10-3 to TRBJ1-4, with 7 bases lining up with TRBD1. The CDR3 covers 12 residues. CDR1 and CDR2 (germline): ENHRY, SYGVKD. The V segment lost 9 bases and the J segment 7 bases; nucleotides outside the gene matches: 5. The CDR3 loop reads CAISGQSEKLFF. The CDR3 coding sequence is TGTGCCATATCGGGACAGAGTGAAAAACTGTTTTTT.

The V and J genes are TRBV30 and TRBJ2-3; 9 nucleotides align to TRBD2. The CDR3 covers 17 residues. Trimming at V came to 8 bases and at J to 2 bases, leaving 17 bases not matched to a gene. The V gene's germline CDR1 is GTSNPN and CDR2 SVGIG (reference sequence). The CDR3: CARGGGGSGGYTDTQYF. CDR3 nucleotide sequence: TGTGCCCGAGGGGGAGGGGGTAGCGGGGGATACACAGATACGCAGTATTTT.

The chain employs TRBV7-9 and TRBJ2-5; D is undetermined. CDR3 length: 14 residues. V was clipped by 1 base and J by 5 bases, with 11 bases between them. Germline assignment: CDR1 SEHNR and CDR2 FQNEAQ (reference sequence). CDR3 coding DNA: TGTGCCAGCAGCTTAGTCACAGAAACGGAGACCCAGTACTTC. Translation gives CASSLVTETETQYF.

This rearrangement joins TRBV27 to TRBJ1-6; TRBD1 might be the D (6 bases). V shed 8 bases and J shed 7 bases, with 12 bases lying between them. The CDR3 runs 13 residues. Germline V gene lookup returns CDR1 MNHEY and CDR2 SMNVEV (reference sequence). The CDR3 region is CASARGGNSPLHF. The DNA for the CDR3 is TGTGCCAGCGCCAGGGGCGGGAATTCACCCCTCCACTTT.

Judged by abundance, this clone is medium-sized (0.01 to 0.1%). V is TRBV4-3 and J is TRBJ1-1, with 11 bases lining up with TRBD1. J lost 3 bases, V lost 4 bases, and 4 bases had no gene match. CDR3 size: 15 residues. Looked up from germline, CDR1 is LGHNA and CDR2 is YSLEER. The CDR3 DNA sequence: TGCGCCAGCAGCCGCGGACAGGGGGCGCACACTGAAGCTTTCTTT. Its translation is CASSRGQGAHTEAFF.

This clone was found a few times. The chain links TRBV10-3 to TRBJ2-3, with TRBD1 matching 7 bases. The V gene end was trimmed by 10 bases and the J gene end by 2 bases; junction bases not matched to a gene: 12. The CDR3 sequence is 15 residues long. Germline assignment: CDR1 ENHRY and CDR2 SYGVKD. CDR3: CATGTAQTYTDTQYF. CDR3 DNA sequence: TGTGCCACAGGGACAGCCCAAACCTACACAGATACGCAGTATTTT.

This chain links TRBV6-5 with TRBJ1-2; TRBD1 might be the D (5 bases). The CDR3 spans 14 residues. Deletions cut 0 bases from V and 3 bases from J, with 8 bases between. The germline V gene encodes CDR1 MNHEY and CDR2 SVGAGI. The CDR3 nucleotides read TGTGCCAGCAGTTACTCGATAGGGGACTATGGCTACACCTTC. Translation gives CASSYSIGDYGYTF.

The rearrangement uses TRBV27 and TRBJ2-3, with TRBD2 as a possible D gene (5 bases). CDR3 length equals 13 residues. V was shortened by 5 bases and J by 7 bases, with 13 bases between the two germline ends. The germline V gene encodes CDR1 MNHEY and CDR2 SMNVEV (reference sequence). In DNA form, the CDR3 reads TGTGCCAGCAGTGAGGGCGTTGCCTATACGCAGTATTTT. This translates into CASSEGVAYTQYF.

The chain recombines TRBV11-3 with TRBJ2-7; no clear D. Germline V lookup: CDR1 SGHNT, CDR2 YENEEA. V gave up 5 bases and J gave up 5 bases, with 10 bases separating them. The CDR3 loop spans 12 amino acids. This CDR3 reads CASSPGVHEQYF. CDR3 DNA: TGTGCCAGCAGCCCCGGTGTCCACGAGCAGTACTTC.

This clone was seen a handful of times. This chain uses TRBV27 with TRBJ2-3; 8 positions agree with TRBD2. With V trimmed by 3 bases and J by 2 bases, 4 bases remained unmatched. The germline gives CDR1 MNHEY, CDR2 SMNVEV (reference sequence). There are 15 residues in the CDR3. The CDR3 DNA follows: TGTGCCAGCAGTTTGGGACTAGTTTCCACAGATACGCAGTATTTT. Protein product: CASSLGLVSTDTQYF.

V usage is TRBV10-3 and J usage is TRBJ1-6, with 7 bases lining up with TRBD1. Germline V lookup: CDR1 ENHRY, CDR2 SYGVKD. V lost 3 bases to trimming and J lost 0 bases; unmatched junction nucleotides: 2. This CDR3 spans 16 amino acids. The CDR3 region is CAISERDSSYNSPLHF. The CDR3 bases are TGTGCCATCAGTGAACGGGACAGCTCCTATAATTCACCCCTCCACTTT.

This clone has just a few counts. J is TRBJ2-7 and V is TRBV2; D unresolved. CDR1 and CDR2 from the germline V gene are SNHLY and FYNNEI. The CDR3 runs to 14 residues. V lost 5 bases to trimming and J lost 2 bases, with 13 bases between them. The CDR3 DNA reads TGTGCCAGCAGTTTGCGACTGTCCACCTACGAGCAGTACTTC. Amino acids: CASSLRLSTYEQYF.

Only a few counts were recorded for this clone. This chain joins TRBV9 and TRBJ2-3; possibly TRBD1 for D (5 bases). The V end lost 1 base, the J end lost 2 bases, and 11 bases lay between the germline ends. This CDR3 is built from 15 residues. CDR1 and CDR2 (germline): SGDLS, YYNGEE. The CDR3 sequence: CASSVQGSHTDTQYF. The CDR3 DNA reads as TGTGCCAGCAGCGTACAGGGTAGCCACACAGATACGCAGTATTTT.

The rearrangement links TRBV5-1 to TRBJ2-1, with D unclear. Germline V gene data show CDR1 as SGHRS and CDR2 as YFSETQ. V gave up 2 bases and J gave up 0 bases, with 12 bases separating them. The CDR3 sequence is 16 residues long. The DNA for the CDR3 is TGCGCCAGCAGCTTTTCCCAGTTGCCCTCCTACAATGAGCAGTTCTTC. This translates into CASSFSQLPSYNEQFF.